The clone carrying this T cell receptor beta chain occurred a few times. Its antigen is not identified. The data stem from a study of T-cell reconstitution after alpha-beta-depleted transplantation in children. Study conclusions and caveats: T-cell counts and diversity at one year post-transplant came mainly from newly produced T cells. Reportedly, alpha-beta T cells present about two months post-transplant originated from several hundred expanded clones of graft origin.

After removal of 5 bases from V and 3 bases from J, the junction contained 7 bases not matched to a gene. Germline V gene data show CDR1 as SGHDT and CDR2 as YYEEEE. The CDR3 covers 15 residues. Unique molecular identifiers were incorporated during preparation of the TCRbeta library. MiXCR was run by TCRdb on the PCR reads, yielding one entry per CDR3 protein. Among about 460,000 distinct CDR3 sequences listed, roughly 10% were seen once. This receptor was taken from a female patient aged 2 to 10 who had a stem cell transplant for aplastic anemia, so the T cells may come from the graft donor. The sample in question was PBMCs, mostly from graft donor cells, obtained 180 days after TCRalphabeta/CD19-depleted stem cell transplant. The chain uses TRBV5-6 and TRBJ2-3, with 9 nucleotides matching TRBD1. The CDR3 nucleotides are TGTGCCAGCAGTCGCCGGGACAGGGTAACAGATACGCAGTATTTT. Protein product: CASSRRDRVTDTQYF.